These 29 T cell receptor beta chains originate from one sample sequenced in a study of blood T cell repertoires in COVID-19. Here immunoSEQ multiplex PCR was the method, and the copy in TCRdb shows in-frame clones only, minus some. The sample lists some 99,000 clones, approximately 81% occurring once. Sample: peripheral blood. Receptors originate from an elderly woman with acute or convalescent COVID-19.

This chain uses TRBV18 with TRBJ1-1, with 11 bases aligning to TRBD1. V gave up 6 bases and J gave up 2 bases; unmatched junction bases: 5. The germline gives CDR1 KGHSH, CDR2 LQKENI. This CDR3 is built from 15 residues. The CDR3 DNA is TGTGCCAGCTCTCGGACAGGGGGCGGAAACACTGAAGCTTTCTTT. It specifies CASSRTGGGNTEAFF.

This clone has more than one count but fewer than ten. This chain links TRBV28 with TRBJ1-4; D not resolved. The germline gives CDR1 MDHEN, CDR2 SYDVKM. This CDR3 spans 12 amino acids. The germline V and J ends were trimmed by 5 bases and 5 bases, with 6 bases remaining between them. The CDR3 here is CASSVGNEKLFF. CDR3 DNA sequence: TGTGCCAGCAGTGTCGGGAATGAAAAACTGTTTTTT.

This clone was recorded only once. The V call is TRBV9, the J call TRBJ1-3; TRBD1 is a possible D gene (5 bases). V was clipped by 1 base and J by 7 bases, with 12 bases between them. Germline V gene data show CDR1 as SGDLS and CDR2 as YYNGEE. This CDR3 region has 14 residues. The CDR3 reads CASSVSGSGNTIYF. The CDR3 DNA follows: TGTGCCAGCAGCGTATCAGGGAGCGGGAACACCATATATTTT.

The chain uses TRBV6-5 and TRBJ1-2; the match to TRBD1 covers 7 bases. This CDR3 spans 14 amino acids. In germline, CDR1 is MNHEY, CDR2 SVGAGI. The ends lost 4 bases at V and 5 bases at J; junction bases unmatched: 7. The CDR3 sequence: CASSSAGTAYGYTF. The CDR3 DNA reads TGTGCCAGCAGTTCCGCCGGGACAGCTTATGGCTACACCTTC.

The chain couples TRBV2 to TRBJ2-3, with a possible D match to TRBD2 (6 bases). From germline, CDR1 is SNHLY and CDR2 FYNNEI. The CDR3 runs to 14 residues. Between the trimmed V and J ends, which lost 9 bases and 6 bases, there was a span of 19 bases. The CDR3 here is CASSSGEVGDTQYF. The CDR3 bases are TGTGCCAGTTCCTCGGGGGAGGTAGGGGATACGCAGTATTTT.

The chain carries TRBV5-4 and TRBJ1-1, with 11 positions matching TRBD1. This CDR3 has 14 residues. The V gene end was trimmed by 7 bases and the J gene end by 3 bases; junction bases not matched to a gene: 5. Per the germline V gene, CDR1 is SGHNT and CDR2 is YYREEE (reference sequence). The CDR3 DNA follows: TGTGCCAGCGGACAGGGGGCTGGGGACACTGAAGCTTTCTTT. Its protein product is CASGQGAGDTEAFF. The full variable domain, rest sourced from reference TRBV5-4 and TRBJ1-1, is ETGVTQSPTHLIKTRGQQVTLRCSSQSGHNTVSWYQQALGQGPQFIFQYYREEENGRGNFPPRFSGLQFPNYSSELNVNALELDDSALYLCASGQGAGDTEAFFGQGTRLTVV.

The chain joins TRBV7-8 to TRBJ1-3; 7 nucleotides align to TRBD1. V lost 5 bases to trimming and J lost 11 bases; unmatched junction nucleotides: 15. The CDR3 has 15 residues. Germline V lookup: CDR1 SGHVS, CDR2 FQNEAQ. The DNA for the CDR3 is TGTGCCAGCAGCCCCACGTCAGGGGGATTGGGGGCCATATATTTT. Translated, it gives CASSPTSGGLGAIYF. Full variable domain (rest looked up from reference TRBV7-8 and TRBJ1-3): GAGVSQSPRYKVAKRGQDVALRCDPISGHVSLFWYQQALGQGPEFLTYFQNEAQLDKSGLPSDRFFAERPEGSVSTLKIQRTQQEDSAVYLCASSPTSGGLGAIYFGEGSWLTVV.

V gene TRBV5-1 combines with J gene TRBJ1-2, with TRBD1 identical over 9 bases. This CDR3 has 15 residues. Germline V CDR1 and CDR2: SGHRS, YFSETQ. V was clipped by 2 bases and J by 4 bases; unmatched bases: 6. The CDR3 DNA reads TGCGCCAGCAGCTTTCTCACAGGGGGCGGCTATGGCTACACCTTC. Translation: CASSFLTGGGYGYTF. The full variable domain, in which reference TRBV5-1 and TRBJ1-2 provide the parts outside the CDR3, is KAGVTQTPRYLIKTRGQQVTLSCSPISGHRSVSWYQQTPGQGLQFLFEYFSETQRNKGNFPGRFSGRQFSNSRSEMNVSTLELGDSALYLCASSFLTGGGYGYTFGSGTRLTVV.

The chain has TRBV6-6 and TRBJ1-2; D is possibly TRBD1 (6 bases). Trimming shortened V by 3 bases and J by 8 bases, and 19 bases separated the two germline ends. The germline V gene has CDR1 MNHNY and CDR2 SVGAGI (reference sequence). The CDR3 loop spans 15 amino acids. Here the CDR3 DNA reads TGTGCCAGCAGTTATTCCTACGACTACAGGGCGGGCTACACCTTC. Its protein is CASSYSYDYRAGYTF.

CDR3 sequence reads: CASSLAQLAGGPFEQYF. CDR3 in DNA: TGTGCCAGCAGCTTGGCTCAACTAGCGGGGGGACCCTTCGAGCAGTACTTC. This chain uses TRBV5-4 with TRBJ2-7, with 12 bases that match TRBD2. The V and J ends lost 0 bases and 6 bases, in that order; junction bases with no gene match: 10. This CDR3 is built from 17 residues. The germline gives CDR1 SGHNT, CDR2 YYREEE (reference sequence).

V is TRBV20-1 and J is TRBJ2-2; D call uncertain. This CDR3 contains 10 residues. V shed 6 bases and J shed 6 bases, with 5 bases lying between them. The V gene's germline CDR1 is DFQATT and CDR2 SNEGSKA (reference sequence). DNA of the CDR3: TGCAGTGCATCGGCCGGGGAGCTGTTTTTT. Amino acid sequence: CSASAGELFF.

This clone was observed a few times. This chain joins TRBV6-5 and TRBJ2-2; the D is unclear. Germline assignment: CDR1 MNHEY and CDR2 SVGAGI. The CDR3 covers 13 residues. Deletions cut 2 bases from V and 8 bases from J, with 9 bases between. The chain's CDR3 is CASSYAQRGELFF. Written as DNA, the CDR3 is TGTGCCAGCAGTTACGCCCAGCGTGGGGAGCTGTTTTTT.

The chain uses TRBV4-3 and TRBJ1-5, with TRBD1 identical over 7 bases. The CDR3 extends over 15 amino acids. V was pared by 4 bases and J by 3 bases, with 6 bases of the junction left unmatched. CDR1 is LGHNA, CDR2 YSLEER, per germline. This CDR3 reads CASSRTGQSNQPQHF. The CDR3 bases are TGCGCCAGCAGCCGGACAGGTCAATCCAATCAGCCCCAGCATTTT.

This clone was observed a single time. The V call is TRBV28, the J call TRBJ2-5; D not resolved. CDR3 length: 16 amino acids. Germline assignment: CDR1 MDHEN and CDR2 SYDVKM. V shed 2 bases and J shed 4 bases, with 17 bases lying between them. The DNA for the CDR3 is TGTGCCAGCAGTTTAACCTCCGCGGCATATCGAGAGACCCAGTACTTC. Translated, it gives CASSLTSAAYRETQYF. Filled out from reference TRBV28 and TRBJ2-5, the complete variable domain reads DVKVTQSSRYLVKRTGEKVFLECVQDMDHENMFWYRQDPGLGLRLIYFSYDVKMKEKGDIPEGYSVSREKKERFSLILESASTNQTSMYLCASSLTSAAYRETQYFGPGTRLLVL.

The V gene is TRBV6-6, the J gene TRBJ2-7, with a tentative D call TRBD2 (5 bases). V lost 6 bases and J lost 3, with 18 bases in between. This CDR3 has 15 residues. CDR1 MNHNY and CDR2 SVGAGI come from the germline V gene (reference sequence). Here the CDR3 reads CASRPSSGNLYEQYF. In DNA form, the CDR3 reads TGTGCCAGCAGACCCAGCTCCGGGAATCTCTACGAGCAGTACTTC.

As DNA, the CDR3 is TGTGCCAGCAGCTTGTCCGCCGCAGGACAGGGTCGTGGCTACACCTTC. Translated: CASSLSAAGQGRGYTF. This chain uses TRBV28 with TRBJ1-2; TRBD1 matches at 8 bases. Trimming removed 6 bases from V and 7 bases from J; junction bases left unmatched: 16. Germline V gene sequence: CDR1 MDHEN, CDR2 SYDVKM. There are 16 residues in the CDR3.

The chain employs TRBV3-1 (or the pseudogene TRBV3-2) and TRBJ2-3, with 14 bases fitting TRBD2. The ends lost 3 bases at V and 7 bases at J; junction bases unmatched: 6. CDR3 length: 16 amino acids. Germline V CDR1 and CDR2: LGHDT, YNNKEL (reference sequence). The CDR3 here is CASSQGLAGVGYTQYF. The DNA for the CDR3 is TGTGCCAGCAGCCAGGGACTAGCGGGGGTGGGGTATACGCAGTATTTT.

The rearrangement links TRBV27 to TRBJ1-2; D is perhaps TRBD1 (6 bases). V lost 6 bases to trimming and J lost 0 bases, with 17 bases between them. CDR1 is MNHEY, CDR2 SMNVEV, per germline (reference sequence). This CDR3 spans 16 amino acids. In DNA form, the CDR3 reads TGTGCCAGCAGACTCCCCGGCGGGGGCCCTAACTATGGCTACACCTTC. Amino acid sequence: CASRLPGGGPNYGYTF.

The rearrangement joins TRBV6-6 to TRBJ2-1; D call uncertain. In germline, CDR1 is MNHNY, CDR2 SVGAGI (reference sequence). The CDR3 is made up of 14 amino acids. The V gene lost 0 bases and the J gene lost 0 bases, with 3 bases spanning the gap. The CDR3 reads CASSYSSSYNEQFF. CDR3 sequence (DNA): TGTGCCAGCAGTTACTCCAGCTCCTACAATGAGCAGTTCTTC.

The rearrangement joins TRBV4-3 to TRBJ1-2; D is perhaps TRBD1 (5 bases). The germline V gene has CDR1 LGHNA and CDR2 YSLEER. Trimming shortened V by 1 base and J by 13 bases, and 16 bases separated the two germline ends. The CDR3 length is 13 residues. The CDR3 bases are TGCGCCAGCAGCCAAGGCCCAGGGTTTGAGAGCACCTTC. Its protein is CASSQGPGFESTF.

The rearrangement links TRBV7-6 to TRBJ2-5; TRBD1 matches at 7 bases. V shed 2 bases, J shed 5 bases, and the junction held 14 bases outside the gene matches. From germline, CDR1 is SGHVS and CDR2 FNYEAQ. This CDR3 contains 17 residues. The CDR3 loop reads CASSLPIQGGDGETQYF. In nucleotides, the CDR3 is TGTGCCAGCAGCTTACCAATTCAAGGGGGCGATGGGGAGACCCAGTACTTC.

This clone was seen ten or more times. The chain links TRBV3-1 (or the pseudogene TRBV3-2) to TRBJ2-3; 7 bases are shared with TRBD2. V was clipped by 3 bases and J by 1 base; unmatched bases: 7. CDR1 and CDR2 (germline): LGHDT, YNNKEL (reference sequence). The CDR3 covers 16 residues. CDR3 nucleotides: TGTGCCAGCAGCCACCGGGGGGAGACAGGCACAGATACGCAGTATTTT. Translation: CASSHRGETGTDTQYF.

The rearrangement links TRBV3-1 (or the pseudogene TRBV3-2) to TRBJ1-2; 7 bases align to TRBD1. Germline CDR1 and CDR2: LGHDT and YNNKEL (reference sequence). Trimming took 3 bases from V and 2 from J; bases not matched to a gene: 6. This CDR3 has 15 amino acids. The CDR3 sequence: CASSQPEQGNYGYTF. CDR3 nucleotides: TGTGCCAGCAGCCAGCCAGAACAGGGGAACTATGGCTACACCTTC.

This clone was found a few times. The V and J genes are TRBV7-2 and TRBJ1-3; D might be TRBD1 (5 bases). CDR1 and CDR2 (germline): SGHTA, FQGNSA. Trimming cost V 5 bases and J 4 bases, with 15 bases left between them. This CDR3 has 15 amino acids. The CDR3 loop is CASSRITGGGNTIYF. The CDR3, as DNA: TGTGCCAGCAGCCGGATTACGGGGGGAGGAAACACCATATATTTT.

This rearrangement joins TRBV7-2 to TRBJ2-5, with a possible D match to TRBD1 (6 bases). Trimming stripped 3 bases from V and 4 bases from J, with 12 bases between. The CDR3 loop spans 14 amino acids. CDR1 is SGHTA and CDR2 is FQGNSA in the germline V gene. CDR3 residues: CASSFRGMGETQYF. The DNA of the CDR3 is TGTGCCAGCAGCTTTAGGGGGATGGGAGAGACCCAGTACTTC.

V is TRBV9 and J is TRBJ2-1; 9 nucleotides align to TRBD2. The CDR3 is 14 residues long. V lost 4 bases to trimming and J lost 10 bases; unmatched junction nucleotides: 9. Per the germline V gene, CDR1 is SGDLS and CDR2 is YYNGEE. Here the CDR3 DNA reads TGTGCCAGCAGCCCAGACGGGACTAGCCGAGAGCAGTTCTTC. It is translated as CASSPDGTSREQFF.

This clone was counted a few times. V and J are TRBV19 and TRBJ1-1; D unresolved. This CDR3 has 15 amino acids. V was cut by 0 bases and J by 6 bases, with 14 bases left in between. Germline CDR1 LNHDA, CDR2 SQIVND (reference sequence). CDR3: CASSIDYEGRSEAFF. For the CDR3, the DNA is TGTGCCAGTAGTATAGATTACGAGGGTCGATCTGAAGCTTTCTTT.

Written as DNA, the CDR3 is TGTGCCAGCAGTCAAGGGGGAGACACCATATATTTT. It is translated as CASSQGGDTIYF. The V and J genes are TRBV7-9 and TRBJ1-3, with D possibly being TRBD1 (6 bases). Trimming pared 6 bases from V and 8 bases from J, leaving 11 bases between. The CDR3 runs to 12 residues. Looked up from germline, CDR1 is SEHNR and CDR2 is FQNEAQ (reference sequence).

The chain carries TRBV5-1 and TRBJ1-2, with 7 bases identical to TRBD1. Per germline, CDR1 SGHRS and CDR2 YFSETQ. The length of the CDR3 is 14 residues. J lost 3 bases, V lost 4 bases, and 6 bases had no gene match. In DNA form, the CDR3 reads TGCGCCAGCAGCCCCGGACAGGAGTACTATGGCTACACCTTC. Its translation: CASSPGQEYYGYTF.